This record concerns one TCR beta chain sequence. These data originate in a study of shared clonotypes between healthy human individuals. Generated by immunoSEQ multiplex PCR, the TCRdb table keeps only in-frame clones and is missing some. The profile covers over a million clones, with around 98% appearing a single time and 0.4% to 0.55% taken by the ten largest. The sequenced sample was naive CD4+ T cells sorted from blood. Indicated subset: CD45RA+ positively selected. This clonotype was obtained from a man aged 25 to 40 in good health.

In DNA, the CDR3 is TGTGCCAGCAGTGAAGGCCCTAGGGGGGCCTACGAGCAGTACTTC. Its protein is CASSEGPRGAYEQYF. The V and J genes are TRBV6-1 and TRBJ2-7; TRBD1 or TRBD2 may be the D gene (6 bases each). CDR1 and CDR2 (germline): MNHNS, SASEGT. This CDR3 is built from 15 residues. V was cut by 1 base and J by 2 bases, with 12 bases left in between.